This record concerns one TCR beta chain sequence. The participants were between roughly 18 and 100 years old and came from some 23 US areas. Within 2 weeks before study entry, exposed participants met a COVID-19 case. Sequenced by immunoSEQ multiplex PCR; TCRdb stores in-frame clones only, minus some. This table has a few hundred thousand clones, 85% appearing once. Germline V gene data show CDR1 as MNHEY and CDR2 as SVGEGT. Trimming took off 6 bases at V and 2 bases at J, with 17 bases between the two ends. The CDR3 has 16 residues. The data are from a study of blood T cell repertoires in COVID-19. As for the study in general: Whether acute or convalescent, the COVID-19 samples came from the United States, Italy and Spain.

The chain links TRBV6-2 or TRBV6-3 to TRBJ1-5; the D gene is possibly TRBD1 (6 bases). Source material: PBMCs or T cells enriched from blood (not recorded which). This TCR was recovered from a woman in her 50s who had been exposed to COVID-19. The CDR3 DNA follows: TGTGCCAGCAGCGAACCCCGCGGGGGGCGCAATCAGCCCCAGCATTTT. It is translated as CASSEPRGGRNQPQHF.